Detailed here is one TCR beta chain. The V end lost 0 bases, the J end lost 6 bases, and 18 bases lay between the germline ends. CDR3 size: 16 residues. The germline CDR1 and CDR2 sequences are SGHRS and YFSETQ. This sample stems from a study of blood T cell repertoires in COVID-19. Overall study context: Samples of COVID-19 (acute and convalescent) were obtained from the United States, Italy and Spain.

The repertoire was sequenced with immunoSEQ multiplex PCR; TCRdb's copy has only in-frame clones and lacks some. Altogether about 240,000 clones are present, around 90% being singletons, with the ten largest covering 2.5% to 3%. Donors were grouped by their self-reported clinical history. V usage is TRBV5-1 and J usage is TRBJ1-2; D is ambiguous. This clonotype was sampled from a woman in her twenties or thirties with acute COVID-19. The source material was PBMCs or T cells enriched from blood (not recorded which). CDR3 nucleotide sequence: TGCGCCAGCAGCTTGGGATTTCGAACTAGGGCGGATGGCTACACCTTC. Protein sequence: CASSLGFRTRADGYTF.